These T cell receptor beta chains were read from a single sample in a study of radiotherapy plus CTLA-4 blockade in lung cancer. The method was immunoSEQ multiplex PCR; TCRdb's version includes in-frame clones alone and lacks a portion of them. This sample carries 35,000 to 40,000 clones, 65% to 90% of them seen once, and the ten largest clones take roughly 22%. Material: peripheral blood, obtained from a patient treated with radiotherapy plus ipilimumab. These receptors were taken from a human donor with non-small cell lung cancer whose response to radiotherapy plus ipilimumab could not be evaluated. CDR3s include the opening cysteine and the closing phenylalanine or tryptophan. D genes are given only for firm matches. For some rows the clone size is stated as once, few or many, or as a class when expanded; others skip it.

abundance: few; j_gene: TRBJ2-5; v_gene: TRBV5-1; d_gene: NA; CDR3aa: CASSLAETQYF; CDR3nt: TGCGCCAGCAGCTTGGCGGAGACCCAGTACTTC
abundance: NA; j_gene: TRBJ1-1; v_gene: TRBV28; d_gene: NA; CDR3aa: CASSPGYTEAFF; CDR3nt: TGTGCCAGCAGTCCGGGATACACTGAAGCTTTCTTT
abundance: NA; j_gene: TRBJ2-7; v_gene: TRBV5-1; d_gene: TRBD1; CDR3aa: CASSYRGDEQYF; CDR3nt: TGCGCCAGCAGCTACAGGGGGGACGAGCAGTACTTC
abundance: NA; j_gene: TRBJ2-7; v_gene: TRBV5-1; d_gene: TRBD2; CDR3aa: CASSWTSSGEQYF; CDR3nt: TGCGCCAGCAGCTGGACTAGCTCGGGGGAGCAGTACTTC
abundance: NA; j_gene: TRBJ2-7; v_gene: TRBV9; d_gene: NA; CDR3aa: CASSAGGGASYEQYF; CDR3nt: TGTGCCAGCAGCGCCGGTGGGGGGGCATCCTACGAGCAGTACTTC
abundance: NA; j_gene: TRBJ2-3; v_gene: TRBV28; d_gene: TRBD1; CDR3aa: CASSGQAWLTDTQYF; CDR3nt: TGTGCCAGCAGTGGACAGGCTTGGCTCACAGATACGCAGTATTTT
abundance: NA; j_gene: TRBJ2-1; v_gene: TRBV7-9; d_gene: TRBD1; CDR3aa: CASSLNLGTGAGNEQFF; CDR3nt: TGTGCCAGCAGCTTAAACTTAGGGACAGGGGCAGGGAATGAGCAGTTCTTC
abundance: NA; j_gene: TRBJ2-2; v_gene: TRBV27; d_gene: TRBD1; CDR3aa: CASSATGGLTGELFF; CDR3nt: TGTGCCAGCAGTGCTACAGGGGGCCTTACCGGGGAGCTGTTTTTT
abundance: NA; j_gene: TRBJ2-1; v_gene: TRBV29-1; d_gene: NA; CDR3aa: CSVMAAGEQFF; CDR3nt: TGCAGCGTTATGGCAGCGGGTGAGCAGTTCTTC
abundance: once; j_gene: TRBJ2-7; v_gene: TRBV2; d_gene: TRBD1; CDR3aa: CAGGTGNNYEQYF; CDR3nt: TGTGCCGGAGGGACAGGGAACAACTACGAGCAGTACTTC
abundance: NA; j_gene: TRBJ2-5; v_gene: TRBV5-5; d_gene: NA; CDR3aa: CASSRPGPQETQYF; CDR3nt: TGTGCCAGCAGCCGCCCGGGTCCACAAGAGACCCAGTACTTC
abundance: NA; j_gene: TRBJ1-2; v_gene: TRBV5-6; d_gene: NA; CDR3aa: CASSLGQTGGYTF; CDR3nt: TGTGCCAGCAGCTTGGGACAGACTGGAGGCTACACCTTC
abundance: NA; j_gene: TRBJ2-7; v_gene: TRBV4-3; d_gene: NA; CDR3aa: CASSQEIGSGATYEQYF; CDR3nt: TGCGCCAGCAGCCAAGAAATCGGGTCAGGGGCCACCTACGAGCAGTACTTC
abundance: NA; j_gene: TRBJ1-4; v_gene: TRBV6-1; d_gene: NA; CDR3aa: CASSDRREKLFF; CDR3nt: TGTGCCAGCAGTGATCGGCGGGAAAAACTGTTTTTT
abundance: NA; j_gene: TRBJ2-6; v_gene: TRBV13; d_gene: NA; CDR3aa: CASSIRDSGANVLTF; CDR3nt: TGTGCCAGCAGCATACGCGACTCTGGGGCCAACGTCCTGACTTTC
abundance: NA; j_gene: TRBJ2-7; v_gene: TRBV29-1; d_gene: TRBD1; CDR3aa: CSVNRGPNEQYF; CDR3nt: TGCAGCGTAAACAGGGGGCCAAACGAGCAGTACTTC
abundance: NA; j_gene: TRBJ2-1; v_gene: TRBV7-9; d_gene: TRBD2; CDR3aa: CASSSAPGGAGWNEQFF; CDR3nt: TGTGCCAGCAGCTCCGCCCCTGGGGGAGCGGGGTGGAATGAGCAGTTCTTC
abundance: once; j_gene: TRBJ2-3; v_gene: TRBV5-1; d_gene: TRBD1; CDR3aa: CASSLGDRGLRDTQYF; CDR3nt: TGCGCCAGCAGCTTGGGGGACAGGGGGCTGAGGGATACGCAGTATTTT
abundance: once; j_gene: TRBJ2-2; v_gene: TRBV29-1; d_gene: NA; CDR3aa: CSAYRRGGLTGELFF; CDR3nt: TGCAGCGCCTACCGGAGGGGGGGCCTCACCGGGGAGCTGTTTTTT
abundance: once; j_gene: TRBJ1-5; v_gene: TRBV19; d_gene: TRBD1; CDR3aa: CASNQQGINQPQHF; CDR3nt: TGTGCCAGTAACCAACAGGGGATCAATCAGCCCCAGCATTTT
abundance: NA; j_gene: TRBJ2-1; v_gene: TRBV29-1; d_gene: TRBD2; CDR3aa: CSVGLAGGSYYNEQFF; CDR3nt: TGCAGCGTGGGACTAGCGGGAGGATCATACTACAATGAGCAGTTCTTC
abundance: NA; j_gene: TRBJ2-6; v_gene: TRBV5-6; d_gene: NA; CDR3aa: CASSSRGGGANVLTF; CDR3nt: TGTGCCAGCAGCTCCCGGGGAGGTGGGGCCAACGTCCTGACTTTC
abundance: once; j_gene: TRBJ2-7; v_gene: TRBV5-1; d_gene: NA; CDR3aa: CASKEFGPSTGEQYF; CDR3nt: TGCGCCAGCAAGGAATTTGGCCCATCGACGGGGGAGCAGTACTTC
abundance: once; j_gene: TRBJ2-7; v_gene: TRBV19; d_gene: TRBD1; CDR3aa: CASSPGTGGPMVNEQYF; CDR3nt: TGTGCCAGTAGCCCCGGGACAGGGGGCCCAATGGTGAACGAGCAGTACTTC
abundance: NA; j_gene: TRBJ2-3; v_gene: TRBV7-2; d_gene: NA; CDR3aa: CASSLGSSPDTQYF; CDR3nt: TGTGCCAGCAGCTTAGGGTCTAGCCCAGATACGCAGTATTTT
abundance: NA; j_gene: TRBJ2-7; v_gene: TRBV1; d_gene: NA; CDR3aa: CTSSQDWSPRAGGGEQYF; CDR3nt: TGCACCAGCAGCCAAGATTGGTCCCCTCGAGCGGGAGGTGGCGAGCAATACTTC
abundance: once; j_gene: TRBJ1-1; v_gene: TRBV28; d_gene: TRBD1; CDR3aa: CASSPYSRGRGDTEAFF; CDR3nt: TGTGCCAGCAGTCCCTATTCCAGGGGGCGCGGGGACACTGAAGCTTTCTTT
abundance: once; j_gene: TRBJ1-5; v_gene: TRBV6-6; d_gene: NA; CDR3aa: CASSAGENQPQHF; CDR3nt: TGTGCCAGCAGTGCAGGGGAGAATCAGCCCCAGCATTTT
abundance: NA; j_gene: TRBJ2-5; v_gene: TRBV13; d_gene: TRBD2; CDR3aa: CASSAAEGRVSGKETQYF; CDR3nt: TGTGCCAGCAGCGCCGCGGAGGGGAGGGTTTCGGGGAAAGAGACCCAGTACTTC
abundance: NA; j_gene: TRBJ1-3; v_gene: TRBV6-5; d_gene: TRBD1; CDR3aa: CASRQGLLPGNTIYF; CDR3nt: TGTGCCAGCAGACAGGGGCTTCTCCCTGGAAACACCATATATTTT